This T cell receptor (beta chain) was sequenced in a study of glioma-infiltrating T cells. Study-wide background: Before surgery, glioma patients received dexamethasone for at most six days.

The study, taken as a whole, reports: CDR3 overlap between tissue and blood was very small. Above-expected tissue-blood divergence occurred in all gliomas, most in low-grade ones.

On this clonotype: Antigen specificity is unknown. A single base separates this from a much larger clone, so it may be a read error.

The CDR3 is made up of 13 amino acids. CDR1 is MNHEY, CDR2 SMNVEV, per germline (reference sequence). TCR alpha and beta CDR3 regions were amplified from RNA using iRepertoire nested multiplex PCR. MiXCR, applied by TCRdb to the multiplex PCR reads, yields one record per CDR3 protein. The sample has roughly 350,000 distinct CDR3 sequences; roughly 41% are singletons. The sequenced sample consisted of glioma tissue, nonneoplastic brain tissue, or PBMCs (not recorded which). The chain joins TRBV27 to TRBJ2-1; the D is unclear. The DNA end lines up better with TRBJ2-7; the J call may be wrong. This receptor was taken from a human donor with low-grade glioma or glioblastoma, undergoing nonglioma brain surgery, or in good health (not recorded which). The CDR3: CANSLDGYYEQYF. In nucleotides, the CDR3 is TGTGCCAACAGTTTGGACGGCTACTACGAGCAGTACTTC.